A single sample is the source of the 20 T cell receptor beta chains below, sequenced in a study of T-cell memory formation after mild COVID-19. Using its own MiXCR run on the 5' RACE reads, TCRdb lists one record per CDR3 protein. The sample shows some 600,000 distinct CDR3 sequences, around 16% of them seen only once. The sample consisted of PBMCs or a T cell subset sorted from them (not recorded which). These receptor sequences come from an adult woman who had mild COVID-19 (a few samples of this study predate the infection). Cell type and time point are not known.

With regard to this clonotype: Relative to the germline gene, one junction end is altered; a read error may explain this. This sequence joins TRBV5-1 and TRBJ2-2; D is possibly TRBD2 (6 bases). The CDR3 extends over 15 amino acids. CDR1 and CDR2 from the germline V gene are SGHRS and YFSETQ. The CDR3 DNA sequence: TGCGCCAGCAGTAGACTAGATGCGAACACCGGGGAGCTGATTTTT. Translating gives CASSRLDANTGELIF.

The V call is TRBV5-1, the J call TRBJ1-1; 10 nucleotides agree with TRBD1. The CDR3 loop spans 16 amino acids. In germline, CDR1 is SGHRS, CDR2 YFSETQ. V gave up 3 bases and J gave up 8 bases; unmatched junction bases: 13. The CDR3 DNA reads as TGCGCCAGCAGCTCGACAGGGGGCGCGGTCGCTGCGGAAGCTTTCTTT. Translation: CASSSTGGAVAAEAFF.

The CDR3 DNA is TGTGCCACCAGCAGAGACCTAGCGGGGGTCATACTATACAATGAGCAGTTCTTC. Translating it yields CATSRDLAGVILYNEQFF. J is TRBJ2-1 and V is TRBV15; 10 bases agree with TRBD2. V dropped 0 bases and J dropped 4; count of bases not matched to a gene: 9. CDR1 is LNHNV and CDR2 is YYDKDF in the germline V gene (reference sequence). The length of the CDR3 is 18 residues.

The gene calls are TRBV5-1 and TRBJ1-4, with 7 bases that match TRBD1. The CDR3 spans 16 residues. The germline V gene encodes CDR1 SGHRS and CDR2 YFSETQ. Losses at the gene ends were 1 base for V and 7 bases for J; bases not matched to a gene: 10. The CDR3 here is CASSLNQGGRGEKLFF. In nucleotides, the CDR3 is TGCGCCAGCAGCTTGAACCAGGGGGGACGGGGTGAAAAACTGTTTTTT.

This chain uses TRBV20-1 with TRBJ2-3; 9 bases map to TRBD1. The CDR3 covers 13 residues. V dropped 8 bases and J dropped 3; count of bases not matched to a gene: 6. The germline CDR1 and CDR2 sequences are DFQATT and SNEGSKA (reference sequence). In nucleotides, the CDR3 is TGCAGTACCCGGGACAGGGCAACAGATACGCAGTATTTT. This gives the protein CSTRDRATDTQYF.

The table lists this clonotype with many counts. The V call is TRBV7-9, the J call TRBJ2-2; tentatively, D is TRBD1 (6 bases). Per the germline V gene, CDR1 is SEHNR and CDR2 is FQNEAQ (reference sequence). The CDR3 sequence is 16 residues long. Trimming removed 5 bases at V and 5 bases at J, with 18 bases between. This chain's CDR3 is CASSLTGSLVTGELFF. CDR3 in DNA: TGTGCCAGCAGCCTTACAGGGAGCTTAGTGACCGGGGAGCTGTTTTTT.

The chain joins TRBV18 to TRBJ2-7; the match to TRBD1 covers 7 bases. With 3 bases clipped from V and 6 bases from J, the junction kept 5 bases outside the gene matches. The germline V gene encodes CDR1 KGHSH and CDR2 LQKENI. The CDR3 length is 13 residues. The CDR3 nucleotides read TGTGCCAGCTCACCCGACAGGACAGGCGAGCAGTACTTC. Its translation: CASSPDRTGEQYF. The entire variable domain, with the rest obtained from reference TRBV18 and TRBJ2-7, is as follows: NAGVMQNPRHLVRRRGQEARLRCSPMKGHSHVYWYRQLPEEGLKFMVYLQKENIIDESGMPKERFSAEFPKEGPSILRIQQVVRGDSAAYFCASSPDRTGEQYFGPGTRLTVT.

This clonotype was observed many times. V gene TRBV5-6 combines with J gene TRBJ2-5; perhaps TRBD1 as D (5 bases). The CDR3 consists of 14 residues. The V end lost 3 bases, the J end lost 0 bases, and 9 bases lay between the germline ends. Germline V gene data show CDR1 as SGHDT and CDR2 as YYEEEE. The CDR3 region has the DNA TGTGCCAGCAGCTCACAGGCAAACCAAGAGACCCAGTACTTC. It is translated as CASSSQANQETQYF.

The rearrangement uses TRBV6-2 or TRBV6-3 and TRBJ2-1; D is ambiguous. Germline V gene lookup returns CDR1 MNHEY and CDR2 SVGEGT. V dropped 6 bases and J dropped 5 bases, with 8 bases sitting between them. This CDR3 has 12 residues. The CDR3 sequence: CASSPAHNEQFF. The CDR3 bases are TGTGCCAGCAGCCCGGCCCACAATGAGCAGTTCTTC.

CDR3 nucleotide sequence: TGTGCCAGCAGCTTGGGCCAGGTGATCGGTCAGCCCCAGCATTTT. This codes for CASSLGQVIGQPQHF. The gene calls are TRBV5-5 and TRBJ1-5; D unresolved. The length of the CDR3 is 15 residues. Germline values: CDR1 SGHKS, CDR2 YYEKEE (reference sequence). Between the trimmed V and J ends, which lost 0 bases and 6 bases, there was a span of 13 bases.

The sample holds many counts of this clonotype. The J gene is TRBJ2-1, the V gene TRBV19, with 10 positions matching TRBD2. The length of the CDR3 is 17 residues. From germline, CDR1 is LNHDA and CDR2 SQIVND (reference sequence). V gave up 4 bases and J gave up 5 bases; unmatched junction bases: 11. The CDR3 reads CASSKGLAGVGHNEQFF. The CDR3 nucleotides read TGTGCCAGTAGTAAGGGGCTAGCGGGAGTAGGGCACAATGAGCAGTTCTTC.

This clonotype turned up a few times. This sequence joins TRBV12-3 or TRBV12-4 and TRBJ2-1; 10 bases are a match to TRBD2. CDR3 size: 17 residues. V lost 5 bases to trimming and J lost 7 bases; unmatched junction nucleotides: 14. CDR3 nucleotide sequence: TGTGCCAGCAGTCTACCTAGCGGGAGAGTCGGGGTAAATGAGCAGTTCTTC. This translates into CASSLPSGRVGVNEQFF.

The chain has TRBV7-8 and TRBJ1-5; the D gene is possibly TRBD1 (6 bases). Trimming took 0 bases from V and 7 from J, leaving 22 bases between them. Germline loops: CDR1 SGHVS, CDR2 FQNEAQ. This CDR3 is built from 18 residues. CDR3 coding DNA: TGTGCCAGCAGCTTAGCAAGAGTCGGGCAGGGGAGGAGACAGCCCCAGCATTTT. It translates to CASSLARVGQGRRQPQHF. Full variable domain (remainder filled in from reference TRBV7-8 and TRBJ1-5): GAGVSQSPRYKVAKRGQDVALRCDPISGHVSLFWYQQALGQGPEFLTYFQNEAQLDKSGLPSDRFFAERPEGSVSTLKIQRTQQEDSAVYLCASSLARVGQGRRQPQHFGDGTRLSIL.

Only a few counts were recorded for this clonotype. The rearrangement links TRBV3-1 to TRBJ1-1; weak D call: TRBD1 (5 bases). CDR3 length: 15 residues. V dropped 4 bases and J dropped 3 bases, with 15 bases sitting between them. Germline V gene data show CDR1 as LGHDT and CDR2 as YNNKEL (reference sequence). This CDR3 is CASSRSRGGDTEAFF. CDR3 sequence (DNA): TGTGCCAGCAGCCGCTCTCGGGGGGGGGACACTGAAGCTTTCTTT.

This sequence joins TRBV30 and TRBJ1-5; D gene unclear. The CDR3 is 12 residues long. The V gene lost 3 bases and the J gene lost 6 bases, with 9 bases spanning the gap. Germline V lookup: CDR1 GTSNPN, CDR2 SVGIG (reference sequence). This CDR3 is CAWRSGVQPQHF. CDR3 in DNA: TGTGCCTGGAGATCCGGGGTTCAGCCCCAGCATTTT.

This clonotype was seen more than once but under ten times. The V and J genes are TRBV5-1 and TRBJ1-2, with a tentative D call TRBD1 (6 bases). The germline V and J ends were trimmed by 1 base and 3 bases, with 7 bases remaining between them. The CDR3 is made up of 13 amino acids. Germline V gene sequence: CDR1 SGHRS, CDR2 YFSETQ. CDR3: CASSLNRDYGYTF. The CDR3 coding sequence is TGCGCCAGCAGCTTGAACAGGGACTATGGCTACACCTTC.

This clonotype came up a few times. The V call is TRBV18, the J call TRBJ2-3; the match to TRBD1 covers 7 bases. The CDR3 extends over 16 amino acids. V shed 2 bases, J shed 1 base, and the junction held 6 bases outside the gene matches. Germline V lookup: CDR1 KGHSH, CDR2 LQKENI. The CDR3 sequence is CASSPSWDRGTDTQYF. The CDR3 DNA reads TGTGCCAGCTCACCAAGCTGGGACAGAGGCACAGATACGCAGTATTTT. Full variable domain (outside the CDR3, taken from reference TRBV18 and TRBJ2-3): NAGVMQNPRHLVRRRGQEARLRCSPMKGHSHVYWYRQLPEEGLKFMVYLQKENIIDESGMPKERFSAEFPKEGPSILRIQQVVRGDSAAYFCASSPSWDRGTDTQYFGPGTRLTVL.

CDR3 coding DNA: TGCAGCGTTGTCAAGGGGGCCGGGCAGCCCCAGCATTTT. It translates to CSVVKGAGQPQHF. This chain links TRBV29-1 with TRBJ1-5; 7 bases match TRBD1. The length of the CDR3 is 13 residues. V was clipped by 4 bases and J by 7 bases; unmatched bases: 7. The germline V gene has CDR1 SQVTM and CDR2 ANQGSEA.

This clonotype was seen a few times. The DNA for the CDR3 is TGTGCCAGCAGCGCCTCCACATCGGGGCAGTTCTTC. It yields the protein CASSASTSGQFF. The genes are TRBV7-2 and TRBJ2-1; unclear D gene. CDR3 length equals 12 residues. Per germline, CDR1 SGHTA and CDR2 FQGNSA. V lost 5 bases and J lost 12, with 14 bases in between.

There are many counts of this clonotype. The CDR3 nucleotides are TGCAGTGCTAGGCCAGCGGGCACAGATACGCAGTATTTT. Encoded protein: CSARPAGTDTQYF. J is TRBJ2-3 and V is TRBV20-1; maybe TRBD2 (5 bases). Per germline, CDR1 DFQATT and CDR2 SNEGSKA (reference sequence). The CDR3 covers 13 residues. Trimming cost V 3 bases and J 1 base, with 8 bases left between them.